This TCR beta chain was sequenced during a study of beta chain features in type 1 diabetes. Findings of the study overall: For Type 1 diabetes patients, all four CD4+ subsets carried TCRB CDR3s that were moderately but significantly shorter.

The single heparinised draw taken from each donor contained roughly 100 mL of blood on average. Naive, central memory, regulatory and stem cell-like memory cells within the CD4+ compartment were sorted using CD45RO/CCR7/CD25/CD127/CD95/CD27. Trimming took 5 bases from V and 5 from J; bases not matched to a gene: 8. The CDR3 covers 15 residues. CDR1 is SNHLY and CDR2 is FYNNEI in the germline V gene. cDNA synthesis used the whole RNA isolate, giving expressed TCRB sequences. This table comes from immunoSEQ multiplex PCR, and its TCRdb copy is limited to in-frame clones, with some not included. The repertoire holds about 620,000 clones, roughly a sixth seen once, with around 0.095% in the top ten. With respect to this clone: Its antigen is unknown.

This clonotype was sampled from a man in his late teens or twenties in good health. Sequencing input: naive CD4+ T cells from blood. The gene calls are TRBV2 and TRBJ2-7, with 11 bases matching TRBD1. In DNA, the CDR3 is TGTGCCAGCAGTCCCGGGACAGGGGGTCCCAACGAGCAGTACTTC. Its protein product is CASSPGTGGPNEQYF. Full variable domain (missing parts from reference TRBV2 and TRBJ2-7): EPEVTQTPSHQVTQMGQEVILRCVPISNHLYFYWYRQILGQKVEFLVSFYNNEISEKSEIFDDQFSVERPDGSNFTLKIRSTKLEDSAMYFCASSPGTGGPNEQYFGPGTRLTVT.